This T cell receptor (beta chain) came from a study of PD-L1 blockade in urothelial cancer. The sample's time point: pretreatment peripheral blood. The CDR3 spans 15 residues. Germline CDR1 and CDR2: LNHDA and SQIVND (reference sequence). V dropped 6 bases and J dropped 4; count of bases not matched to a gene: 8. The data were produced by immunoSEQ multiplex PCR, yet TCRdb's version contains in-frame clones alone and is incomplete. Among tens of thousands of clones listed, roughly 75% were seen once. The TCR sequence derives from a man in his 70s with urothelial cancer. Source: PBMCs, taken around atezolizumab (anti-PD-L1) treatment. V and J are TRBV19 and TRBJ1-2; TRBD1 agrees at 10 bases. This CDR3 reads CASRTGQGVAYGYTF. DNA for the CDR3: TGTGCCAGTAGGACCGGACAGGGGGTGGCCTATGGCTACACCTTC. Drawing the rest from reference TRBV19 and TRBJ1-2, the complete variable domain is DGGITQSPKYLFRKEGQNVTLSCEQNLNHDAMYWYRQDPGQGLRLIYYSQIVNDFQKGDIAEGYSVSREKKESFPLTVTSAQKNPTAFYLCASRTGQGVAYGYTFGSGTRLTVV.